Included here is one T cell receptor (beta chain) sequence, with context. Amplification of TCR beta CDR3 regions was performed using RNA transcripts as template. The HTBI primer set was used in a first-round RT-PCR of the TCR CDR3. Via MiXCR, TCRdb re-called the multiplex PCR reads, giving one row per CDR3 protein. The sample consists of about 290,000 distinct CDR3 sequences, roughly an eighth of them appearing once. The CDR3 runs to 16 residues. With 3 bases clipped from V and 4 bases from J, the junction kept 14 bases outside the gene matches. The germline CDR1 and CDR2 sequences are SQVTM and ANQGSEA. This sample was taken from a study of T cells in Graves' hyperthyroidism and ophthalmopathy. About the research overall: At the time of initial diagnosis and before any treatment, peripheral blood was collected.

Based on clinical symptoms, serum thyroxine and TRAb, thyroid ultrasound and orbital computed tomography, diagnoses were reached. This chain connects TRBV29-1 to TRBJ1-2, with 7 nucleotides matching TRBD1. The sequence came from a middle-aged woman with Graves' hyperthyroidism. Sequencing was performed on blood. The CDR3 spells CSVEGENRGIGYGYTF. As DNA, the CDR3 is TGCAGCGTTGAGGGGGAAAACAGGGGAATCGGCTATGGCTACACCTTC.